The 13 T cell receptor beta chains given below trace back to one sample, sequenced in a study of long-term antiretroviral therapy in people with HIV. The assay, immunoSEQ v3.0, was run at survey level. Profiling relied on immunoSEQ multiplex PCR, and the TCRdb table lists in-frame clones only, not all of them. Counted here are tens of thousands of clones, about 95% occurring once; the ten biggest clones make up 7.5% to 9%. Sequenced material: unsorted PBMCs, taken approximately 6.1 years after starting antiretroviral therapy. The receptors were gathered from a man aged 25 to 40 with HIV.

The V call is TRBV9, the J call TRBJ2-3; D might be TRBD2 (6 bases). Trimming took 3 bases from V and 0 from J, leaving 20 bases between them. Germline CDR1 and CDR2: SGDLS and YYNGEE. This CDR3 spans 18 amino acids. The chain's CDR3 is CASSAPRDFETSTDTQYF. For the CDR3, the DNA is TGTGCCAGCAGCGCCCCTCGGGACTTCGAGACTAGCACAGATACGCAGTATTTT.

CDR3 loop: CASSLLDRLIGNTIYF. The CDR3 DNA is TGTGCCAGCAGCCTACTGGACAGGTTAATCGGAAACACCATATATTTT. This chain links TRBV5-6 with TRBJ1-3, with 7 bases fitting TRBD1. Germline assignment: CDR1 SGHDT and CDR2 YYEEEE. Trimming removed 4 bases from V and 4 bases from J; junction bases left unmatched: 11. The CDR3 is made up of 16 amino acids. Together with reference TRBV5-6 and TRBJ1-3, the CDR3 gives the full variable domain: DAGVTQSPTHLIKTRGQQVTLRCSPKSGHDTVSWYQQALGQGPQFIFQYYEEEERQRGNFPDRFSGHQFPNYSSELNVNALLLGDSALYLCASSLLDRLIGNTIYFGEGSWLTVV.

J is TRBJ2-3 and V is TRBV30; D is undetermined. V was cut by 2 bases and J by 3 bases, with 9 bases left in between. CDR3 length: 13 amino acids. The germline gives CDR1 GTSNPN, CDR2 SVGIG (reference sequence). The DNA for the CDR3 is TGTGCCTGGAGTTCGGGTACGACAGATACGCAGTATTTT. Translating gives CAWSSGTTDTQYF.

The rearrangement joins TRBV13 to TRBJ1-2; maybe TRBD1 (5 bases). With 1 base removed from V and 4 bases from J, the gap between germline ends came to 13 bases. Germline V gives CDR1 PRHDT, CDR2 FYEKMQ (reference sequence). The CDR3 runs 15 residues. CDR3 loop: CASSLDSGGSYGYTF. CDR3 in DNA: TGTGCCAGCAGCTTAGATTCGGGGGGAAGCTATGGCTACACCTTC.

On this clone itself: Other DNA sequences in the same sample also yield this CDR3. The rearrangement uses TRBV28 and TRBJ2-3; D unclear. Trimming removed 4 bases at V and 6 bases at J, with 8 bases between. Germline CDR1 reads MDHEN; CDR2 reads SYDVKM. The CDR3 extends over 12 amino acids. For the CDR3, the DNA is TGTGCCAGCAGTTCAGGCCCCGATACGCAGTATTTT. Translated, it gives CASSSGPDTQYF.

This clone appeared a single time. The chain links TRBV10-3 to TRBJ1-5; a weak D match, TRBD1 (6 bases). Looked up from germline, CDR1 is ENHRY and CDR2 is SYGVKD. This CDR3 comprises 14 residues. Trimming took 10 bases from V and 0 from J, leaving 13 bases between them. Here the CDR3 DNA reads TGTGCCACCGGACAGACGTATAGCAATCAGCCCCAGCATTTT. This translates into CATGQTYSNQPQHF.

The rearrangement joins TRBV7-2 to TRBJ2-3; D might be TRBD1 or TRBD2, each matching 5 bases. The V gene's germline CDR1 is SGHTA and CDR2 FQGNSA. V lost 4 bases and J 4 bases, leaving 15 bases between the germline ends. The CDR3 totals 15 residues. The DNA for the CDR3 is TGTGCCAGCAGCTCTAGCAGGGCTGGCCCAGATACGCAGTATTTT. The encoded protein is CASSSSRAGPDTQYF.

The gene calls are TRBV12-5 and TRBJ2-1; D remains ambiguous. V was trimmed by 6 bases and J by 9 bases, leaving 15 bases between them. Germline lookup yields CDR1 LGHNT and CDR2 FRNRAP. This CDR3 has 13 residues. CDR3 nucleotide sequence: TGTGCTAGTGGCGTTACGTCCCCCAGTGAGCAGTTCTTC. Translated: CASGVTSPSEQFF.

Comment on this clone: The same CDR3 can be traced to other DNA sequences in this sample. The CDR3 loop is CASSFGGGAYEQYF. The CDR3 nucleotides are TGTGCCAGCAGTTTTGGCGGGGGGGCTTACGAGCAGTACTTC. This chain joins TRBV27 and TRBJ2-7; 9 bases map to TRBD2. Germline CDR1 is MNHEY and CDR2 is SMNVEV (reference sequence). The CDR3 is 14 residues long. V shed 3 bases, J shed 4 bases, and the junction held 4 bases outside the gene matches.

The rearrangement uses TRBV4-2 and TRBJ1-2, with D perhaps TRBD1 (5 bases). The germline V gene encodes CDR1 LGHNA and CDR2 YNFKEQ. The length of the CDR3 is 15 residues. V gave up 0 bases and J gave up 12 bases, with 20 bases separating them. The CDR3 DNA follows: TGTGCCAGCAGCCAAGATCAGGGTAGTTTGGCCTCCCACACCTTC. This gives the protein CASSQDQGSLASHTF.

This chain uses TRBV5-8 with TRBJ2-3, with TRBD1 identical over 8 bases. The CDR3 contains 16 residues. CDR1 and CDR2 (germline): SGHTS, YDEGEE. J gave up 2 bases and V 4 bases, and 9 bases lay outside the gene matches. The CDR3 region has the DNA TGTGCCAGCAGCCTCGCGGACAGGGCACTCACAGATACGCAGTATTTT. It encodes CASSLADRALTDTQYF.

This chain links TRBV5-1 with TRBJ2-1, with TRBD1 matching over 9 bases. The V and J ends lost 0 bases and 6 bases, in that order; junction bases with no gene match: 10. The CDR3 contains 17 residues. From germline, CDR1 is SGHRS and CDR2 YFSETQ. CDR3 DNA: TGCGCCAGCAGCTTGGCATTTATTGGACAGGGGTCCAATGAGCAGTTCTTC. Translated: CASSLAFIGQGSNEQFF.

This rearrangement joins TRBV30 to TRBJ2-5; 8 nucleotides match TRBD1. CDR1 is GTSNPN, CDR2 SVGIG, per germline (reference sequence). The CDR3 consists of 16 residues. Germline trimming cut 2 bases from V and 7 bases from J; bases unmatched to any gene: 15. For the CDR3, the DNA is TGTGCCTGGAGTCCCCTGGGACAGGCATCTGGAGGGACCCAGTACTTC. It specifies CAWSPLGQASGGTQYF.